Below are 26 T cell receptor beta chains sequenced from a single sample in a study of regulatory T cells in long-lasting Graves disease. Time point: newly diagnosed GD, antithyroid drugs for less than 3 months. Researchers made the TCR library from RNA that was extracted from PBMCs. Building the TCR beta libraries relied on iRepertoire HTBI primers, and CDR3 regions underwent Arm-PCR. TCRdb re-analysed the multiplex PCR reads in MiXCR, keeping a single row per CDR3 protein. The data show hundreds of thousands of distinct CDR3 sequences, roughly 15% seen once. This same sample was also part of a study on T cells in Graves' hyperthyroidism and ophthalmopathy.

Sequenced here: peripheral blood mononuclear cells (PBMCs), sampled at new diagnosis, from a patient treated with antithyroid drugs. These receptor sequences come from a woman aged 40 to 55 with Graves disease.

This clonotype came up a few times. The chain has TRBV6-1 and TRBJ2-3; TRBD2 agrees at 11 bases. V lost 6 bases and J lost 2; bases outside the gene matches: 7. This CDR3 is 16 amino acids long. The germline V gene encodes CDR1 MNHNS and CDR2 SASEGT. The CDR3: CASSFGTSGLTDTQYF. The CDR3 DNA sequence: TGTGCCAGCAGCTTTGGGACTAGCGGACTCACAGATACGCAGTATTTT.

This clonotype was found many times. CDR3 DNA: TGTGCCAGCAGCAGCGGGTGGGCGCAAGAGACCCAGTACTTC. It encodes CASSSGWAQETQYF. V usage is TRBV11-2 and J usage is TRBJ2-5; tentatively, D is TRBD2 (6 bases). The CDR3 contains 14 residues. The ends were cut back, 5 bases at V and 2 bases at J, with 12 bases in the middle. The germline gives CDR1 SGHAT, CDR2 FQNNGV.

This clonotype was found many times. The chain uses TRBV7-9 and TRBJ2-2, with D maybe TRBD2 (5 bases). The V gene lost 8 bases and the J gene lost 7 bases, with 17 bases spanning the gap. The germline gives CDR1 SEHNR, CDR2 FQNEAQ (reference sequence). The CDR3 loop spans 14 amino acids. The CDR3: CASPSLQRSGELFF. CDR3 DNA: TGTGCCAGCCCCTCGCTCCAGCGGAGCGGGGAGCTGTTTTTT.

The sample holds a few counts of this clonotype. The chain couples TRBV28 to TRBJ2-5, with a possible D match to TRBD1 (5 bases). The CDR3 is 13 residues long. Trimming stripped 3 bases from V and 7 bases from J, with 12 bases between. Germline V gives CDR1 MDHEN, CDR2 SYDVKM. The CDR3 DNA reads TGTGCCAGCAGTTTGGGGCAGTGGGGGACCCAGTACTTC. It yields the protein CASSLGQWGTQYF.

The table lists this clonotype with many counts. The gene calls are TRBV15 and TRBJ2-2; D possibly corresponds to TRBD1 (5 bases). The CDR3 runs 13 residues. Germline lookup yields CDR1 LNHNV and CDR2 YYDKDF (reference sequence). V was trimmed by 5 bases and J by 7 bases, leaving 11 bases between them. The CDR3 DNA follows: TGTGCCACCAGCTCAGGGCGAGACGGGGAGCTGTTTTTT. This sequence encodes CATSSGRDGELFF.

This clonotype came up many times. This chain links TRBV2 with TRBJ2-3, with D tentatively TRBD2 (6 bases). This CDR3 contains 15 residues. From germline, CDR1 is SNHLY and CDR2 FYNNEI. V was trimmed by 3 bases and J by 4 bases, leaving 14 bases between them. CDR3 region: CASSELAGNSDTQYF. DNA of the CDR3: TGTGCCAGCAGTGAGTTGGCGGGAAATTCAGATACGCAGTATTTT.

This chain uses TRBV11-2 with TRBJ2-7; 9 bases are shared with TRBD2. The J segment lost 4 bases and the V segment lost 0 bases, leaving 4 bases of the junction unmatched. The germline V gene has CDR1 SGHAT and CDR2 FQNNGV. The CDR3 loop spans 15 amino acids. For the CDR3, the DNA is TGTGCCAGCAGCTTAGAGGGGCTAGCGGGGTACGAGCAGTACTTC. It encodes CASSLEGLAGYEQYF. The whole variable domain, filled in from reference TRBV11-2 and TRBJ2-7, reads EAGVAQSPRYKIIEKRQSVAFWCNPISGHATLYWYQQILGQGPKLLIQFQNNGVVDDSQLPKDRFSAERLKGVDSTLKIQPAKLEDSAVYLCASSLEGLAGYEQYFGPGTRLTVT.

The chain joins TRBV7-2 to TRBJ2-3; a weak D match, TRBD2 (5 bases). V was clipped by 6 bases and J by 6 bases, with 10 bases between them. This CDR3 is 12 amino acids long. Germline CDR1 SGHTA, CDR2 FQGNSA. The CDR3 bases are TGTGCCAGCAGAGGGAGTGGTGATACGCAGTATTTT. Its translation is CASRGSGDTQYF.

This clonotype was detected many times. This chain connects TRBV11-3 to TRBJ1-6; unclear D gene. V lost 0 bases, J lost 7 bases, and 7 bases lay in between. CDR1 is SGHNT and CDR2 is YENEEA in the germline V gene. The CDR3 extends over 14 amino acids. Here the CDR3 reads CASSLDPPNSPLHF. The CDR3 DNA reads as TGTGCCAGCAGCTTAGATCCCCCGAATTCACCCCTCCACTTT.

The V gene is TRBV12-3 or TRBV12-4, the J gene TRBJ1-5; D remains ambiguous. V was clipped by 4 bases and J by 5 bases, with 12 bases between them. This CDR3 region has 14 residues. The CDR3 region has the DNA TGTGCCAGCAGTTCCCTCCTTGGGGATCAGCCCCAGCATTTT. It translates to CASSSLLGDQPQHF.

As for this clonotype: Being one base from a much bigger clone, this may be a read error. This chain joins TRBV12-3 or TRBV12-4 and TRBJ1-3, with D possibly being TRBD1 (5 bases). The CDR3 is made up of 15 amino acids. CDR3 DNA sequence: TGTGCCAGCAGTTTTTTTAGGGACTCTGGAGACACCATATATTTT. As protein: CASSFFRDSGDTIYF.

This clonotype was seen repeatedly, ten times or more. V gene TRBV7-3 combines with J gene TRBJ2-1, with 7 bases identical to TRBD2. In germline, CDR1 is SGHTA, CDR2 FQGTGA. The CDR3 totals 15 residues. Trimming at V came to 5 bases and at J to 5 bases, leaving 9 bases not matched to a gene. The CDR3 DNA reads TGTGCCAGCAGCCGTAGGGAGGGACGGGACAATGAGCAGTTCTTC. It codes for CASSRREGRDNEQFF.

This clonotype was observed many times. The chain joins TRBV7-8 to TRBJ1-1; D uncertain. The CDR3 consists of 15 residues. V was trimmed by 4 bases and J by 3 bases, leaving 15 bases between them. Germline CDR1 and CDR2: SGHVS and FQNEAQ. CDR3 loop: CASSSEWRQYTEAFF. CDR3 in DNA: TGTGCCAGCAGCTCGGAATGGCGGCAATACACTGAAGCTTTCTTT.

This clonotype appeared many times. The chain carries TRBV2 and TRBJ2-2; 10 bases fit TRBD1. Germline loops: CDR1 SNHLY, CDR2 FYNNEI. The CDR3 totals 15 residues. The V gene end was trimmed by 6 bases and the J gene end by 6 bases; junction bases not matched to a gene: 7. The CDR3 DNA sequence: TGTGCCAGCAGCCGGGGACAGGGGAGTGCCGGGGAGCTGTTTTTT. This translates into CASSRGQGSAGELFF.

This clonotype appeared many times. V usage is TRBV3-1 and J usage is TRBJ1-1; D call uncertain. Germline-derived CDR1 and CDR2 are LGHDT and YNNKEL (reference sequence). CDR3 length: 23 amino acids. The V end lost 1 base, the J end lost 3 bases, and 36 bases lay between the germline ends. The CDR3 DNA reads TGTGCCAGCAGCCAAGTCTCTAAAGCGGCCTTGGTGGCTGTATCGAAGATAGACACTGAAGCTTTCTTT. Translating gives CASSQVSKAALVAVSKIDTEAFF. Together with reference TRBV3-1 and TRBJ1-1, the CDR3 gives the full variable domain: DTAVSQTPKYLVTQMGNDKSIKCEQNLGHDTMYWYKQDSKKFLKIMFSYNNKELIINETVPNRFSPKSPDKAHLNLHINSLELGDSAVYFCASSQVSKAALVAVSKIDTEAFFGQGTRLTVV.

The chain employs TRBV30 and TRBJ1-4, with 10 bases lining up with TRBD1. The CDR3 has 14 residues. The ends lost 2 bases at V and 10 bases at J; junction bases unmatched: 7. CDR1 and CDR2 from the germline V gene are GTSNPN and SVGIG (reference sequence). CDR3 nucleotides: TGTGCCTGGAGTCCAGGGACAGGGGAAGGAAAACTGTTTTTT. This sequence encodes CAWSPGTGEGKLFF.

V and J are TRBV13 and TRBJ1-5; 8 positions match TRBD1. The V and J ends lost 2 bases and 1 base, in that order; junction bases with no gene match: 7. The CDR3 has 17 residues. From germline, CDR1 is PRHDT and CDR2 FYEKMQ (reference sequence). CDR3 residues: CASSLSPGGLSNQPQHF. CDR3 DNA: TGTGCCAGCAGCTTATCCCCAGGGGGCTTAAGCAATCAGCCCCAGCATTTT.

The sample holds many counts of this clonotype. The chain uses TRBV2 and TRBJ1-1, with a weak D call TRBD1 (6 bases). Germline V gene sequence: CDR1 SNHLY, CDR2 FYNNEI. Trimming stripped 4 bases from V and 3 bases from J, with 18 bases between. This CDR3 is 16 amino acids long. CDR3 residues: CASSGAGASSYTEAFF. CDR3 in DNA: TGTGCCAGCAGTGGGGCAGGGGCTTCTTCGTACACTGAAGCTTTCTTT. The complete variable domain, with remaining parts taken from reference TRBV2 and TRBJ1-1, reads EPEVTQTPSHQVTQMGQEVILRCVPISNHLYFYWYRQILGQKVEFLVSFYNNEISEKSEIFDDQFSVERPDGSNFTLKIRSTKLEDSAMYFCASSGAGASSYTEAFFGQGTRLTVV.

This clonotype was counted ten times or more. The chain couples TRBV2 to TRBJ2-2; 8 positions match TRBD2. J lost 7 bases, V lost 6 bases, and 13 bases had no gene match. The germline gives CDR1 SNHLY, CDR2 FYNNEI. This CDR3 spans 16 amino acids. Here the CDR3 reads CASSREAGGKGGELFF. CDR3 bases: TGTGCCAGCAGCCGGGAGGCGGGAGGAAAGGGCGGGGAGCTGTTTTTT. Full variable domain (outside the CDR3, taken from reference TRBV2 and TRBJ2-2): EPEVTQTPSHQVTQMGQEVILRCVPISNHLYFYWYRQILGQKVEFLVSFYNNEISEKSEIFDDQFSVERPDGSNFTLKIRSTKLEDSAMYFCASSREAGGKGGELFFGEGSRLTVL.

The chain carries TRBV7-9 and TRBJ1-1; maybe TRBD1 (5 bases). The germline V and J ends were trimmed by 5 bases and 4 bases, with 14 bases remaining between them. Germline CDR1 reads SEHNR; CDR2 reads FQNEAQ (reference sequence). The CDR3 covers 14 residues. Here the CDR3 DNA reads TGTGCCAGCAGCCCACCTCTGGGGCTCACTGAAGCTTTCTTT. Amino acid sequence: CASSPPLGLTEAFF.

This chain links TRBV19 with TRBJ2-7; 10 bases agree with TRBD2. Trimming cost V 6 bases and J 2 bases; bases outside gene matches: 10. In germline, CDR1 is LNHDA, CDR2 SQIVND (reference sequence). The CDR3 runs 16 residues. In nucleotides, the CDR3 is TGTGCCAGTAGCCGTTCGGGGACTAGCGAGACCTACGAGCAGTACTTC. This encodes CASSRSGTSETYEQYF.

The gene calls are TRBV3-1 and TRBJ1-1, with D perhaps TRBD1 (6 bases). Germline V CDR1 and CDR2: LGHDT, YNNKEL (reference sequence). This CDR3 is 17 amino acids long. V lost 1 base, J lost 4 bases, and 19 bases lay in between. The CDR3 protein is CASSQVGTGILSTEAFF. The CDR3 DNA follows: TGTGCCAGCAGCCAAGTAGGTACAGGGATTCTTTCCACTGAAGCTTTCTTT. The complete variable domain, with remaining parts taken from reference TRBV3-1 and TRBJ1-1, reads DTAVSQTPKYLVTQMGNDKSIKCEQNLGHDTMYWYKQDSKKFLKIMFSYNNKELIINETVPNRFSPKSPDKAHLNLHINSLELGDSAVYFCASSQVGTGILSTEAFFGQGTRLTVV.

At least ten counts were recorded for this clonotype. V usage is TRBV27 and J usage is TRBJ2-1; D not resolved. Germline-derived CDR1 and CDR2 are MNHEY and SMNVEV (reference sequence). The length of the CDR3 is 15 residues. Trimming cost V 6 bases and J 1 base, with 13 bases left between them. The CDR3 region is CASSIEPVSYNEQFF. Written as DNA, the CDR3 is TGTGCCAGCAGCATAGAACCGGTTTCCTACAATGAGCAGTTCTTC.

As for this clonotype: Likely a read error: the CDR3 ends without its conserved phenylalanine or tryptophan. Because the CDR3's place on the DNA is in doubt, the DNA is left out and the CDR3 is given as listed by TCRdb. The chain carries TRBV11-3 and TRBJ2-5; the table's D call TRBD2 went unverified against the DNA. With termini counted, the CDR3 has 9 amino acids. In germline, CDR1 is SGHNT, CDR2 YENEEA. Here the CDR3 reads CASSLDIAG.

This clonotype has ten or more counts. The chain couples TRBV7-9 to TRBJ2-2; D might be TRBD1 (6 bases). V lost 6 bases to trimming and J lost 1 base, with 15 bases between them. The CDR3 is made up of 16 amino acids. From germline, CDR1 is SEHNR and CDR2 FQNEAQ (reference sequence). CDR3 nucleotides: TGTGCCAGCAGTCCCGTGCAAGGGGGGAACACCGGGGAGCTGTTTTTT. Amino acids: CASSPVQGGNTGELFF.

There are a few counts of this clonotype. The chain uses TRBV30 and TRBJ1-2; 11 nucleotides align to TRBD1. This CDR3 has 15 residues. The junction had 9 bases not matched to a gene; V was cut back by 5 bases and J by 4 bases. Germline V gene lookup returns CDR1 GTSNPN and CDR2 SVGIG (reference sequence). CDR3 coding DNA: TGTGCCTGGGGCCGGGACAGGGGGGACCTCTATGGCTACACCTTC. It encodes CAWGRDRGDLYGYTF.